A selection of T cell receptor beta chains follows, all from one sample in a study of blood T cell repertoires in COVID-19. The data were produced by immunoSEQ multiplex PCR, yet TCRdb's version contains in-frame clones alone and is incomplete. The repertoire includes about 120,000 clones, roughly 89% of them detected once, and about 2% sits in the top ten. Sequences were obtained from peripheral blood. All receptors derive from a woman between 45 and 65 years old with acute or convalescent COVID-19. Both conserved end residues are trimmed from each CDR3. The order of the fields is V gene, J gene, CDR3 length, CDR3 protein.

V: TRBV4-3
J: TRBJ2-2
length: 16
CDR3: ASSQFTGGVEFAGELF

V: TRBV3-1/TRBV3-2
J: TRBJ1-1
length: 12
CDR3: ASSSLEVNTEAF

V: TRBV7-2
J: TRBJ1-1
length: 13
CDR3: ASSLQGSGNTEAF

V: TRBV1
J: TRBJ1-1
length: 10
CDR3: TSSQKQYEAF

V: TRBV7-2
J: TRBJ1-6
length: 13
CDR3: ASSLESSYNSPLH

V: TRBV6-5
J: TRBJ1-4
length: 12
CDR3: ASSKSQLGEKLF

V: TRBV6-5
J: TRBJ2-7
length: 13
CDR3: ASRQGGTSTYEQY

V: TRBV5-1
J: TRBJ1-4
length: 12
CDR3: ASSLRQGREKLF

V: TRBV4-3
J: TRBJ1-3
length: 12
CDR3: ASSQEQGGNTIY

V: TRBV30
J: TRBJ1-1
length: 10
CDR3: ALADKNTEAF

V: TRBV5-1
J: TRBJ2-3
length: 16
CDR3: ASSFPAGTSGNTDTQY

V: TRBV6-1
J: TRBJ2-1
length: 11
CDR3: ASSVAGVVEQF

V: TRBV4-3
J: TRBJ1-1
length: 12
CDR3: ASSHQGWGTEAF

V: TRBV7-2
J: TRBJ2-1
length: 11
CDR3: ASSSGGPGEQF

V: TRBV5-6
J: TRBJ2-7
length: 10
CDR3: ASSVTGSEQY

V: TRBV2
J: TRBJ2-3
length: 11
CDR3: ASKTGVADTQY

V: TRBV30
J: TRBJ1-3
length: 12
CDR3: ARRSIGAGNTIY

V: TRBV27
J: TRBJ2-3
length: 13
CDR3: ASSFWAGGENTQY

V: TRBV2
J: TRBJ1-3
length: 12
CDR3: ANSVGRSGNTIY

V: TRBV13
J: TRBJ1-2
length: 9
CDR3: ASSLGDGYT

V: TRBV18
J: TRBJ2-5
length: 11
CDR3: ASSPPSQETQY

V: TRBV7-6
J: TRBJ2-7
length: 12
CDR3: ASSLESGGYEQY

V: TRBV19
J: TRBJ2-7
length: 10
CDR3: ASRANSYEQY

V: TRBV29-1
J: TRBJ2-2
length: 10
CDR3: SVVGGVGELF

V: TRBV5-1
J: TRBJ2-7
length: 13
CDR3: ASSLGAGGSYEQY

V: TRBV7-8
J: TRBJ1-2
length: 13
CDR3: ASSSGQPLNYGYT

V: TRBV7-2
J: TRBJ1-3
length: 15
CDR3: ASREGQGSLSGNTIY

V: TRBV7-2
J: TRBJ2-4
length: 11
CDR3: ASSPQGWDIQY

V: TRBV7-2
J: TRBJ2-5
length: 15
CDR3: ASSLPFGSRAQETQY

V: TRBV3-1/TRBV3-2
J: TRBJ2-3
length: 14
CDR3: ASSRGTSGLTDTQY

V: TRBV4-1
J: TRBJ2-5
length: 16
CDR3: ASSPRTSGGPAKETQY

V: TRBV30
J: TRBJ1-1
length: 11
CDR3: AWIGTGNTEAF

V: TRBV20-1
J: TRBJ2-3
length: 14
CDR3: SASPPPALRTDTQY

V: TRBV6-5
J: TRBJ2-3
length: 14
CDR3: ASSYSGTSSTDTQY

V: TRBV10-3
J: TRBJ2-3
length: 11
CDR3: AILRRGTDTQY

V: TRBV19
J: TRBJ1-5
length: 13
CDR3: ASSIVERTGWPQH

V: TRBV30
J: TRBJ1-6
length: 11
CDR3: AWRGTGRPPLH

V: TRBV6-2/TRBV6-3
J: TRBJ1-2
length: 13
CDR3: ASSYPSQGEHGYT

V: TRBV9
J: TRBJ2-1
length: 12
CDR3: ASSSRDRSNEQF

V: TRBV5-1
J: TRBJ2-3
length: 13
CDR3: ASSFSVPTQDTQY

V: TRBV19
J: TRBJ2-5
length: 13
CDR3: ASSRKLVSTETQY